These T cell receptor beta chains were read from a single sample in a study of somatic mutations in cytotoxic T cells in rheumatoid arthritis. Sequencing was performed with immunoSEQ multiplex PCR; in TCRdb, only in-frame clones are kept and a portion is missing. The sample yields 30,000 to 45,000 clones, 84% seen once. Sequencing input: CD8+ T cells sorted from blood. These receptors were collected from a man between 40 and 49 years old in good health. Each CDR3 is given with its conserved first and last residue. D genes are given only for firm matches. Clone size is given for some rows only: seen once, a few or many times, or a class if the clone is expanded.

cdr3_length	j_call	clone_size	v_call	d_call	cdr3_nt	cdr3_aa
16	TRBJ2-3	.	TRBV25-1	TRBD2	TGTGCCAGCAGTGAATACGCGGGAGGGCCCCCAGATACGCAGTATTTT	CASSEYAGGPPDTQYF
14	TRBJ1-1	.	TRBV6-5	.	TGTGCCAGCAGTGTGGAACAGACCAACACTGAAGCTTTCTTT	CASSVEQTNTEAFF
15	TRBJ1-1	.	TRBV4-1	TRBD1	TGCGCCAGCAGCCCCAGACAGGGGGGCATGGCTGAAGCTTTCTTT	CASSPRQGGMAEAFF
14	TRBJ1-5	.	TRBV15	.	TGTGCCACCAGCAGGGGGGGGAGCAATCAGCCCCAGCATTTT	CATSRGGSNQPQHF
11	TRBJ2-1	.	TRBV30	.	TGTGCCTGGAGTGACCTGGAAGAGCAGTTCTTC	CAWSDLEEQFF
15	TRBJ2-1	.	TRBV10-3	TRBD2	TGTGCCATCAGTGAGGCGGGAGAGGCCTACAATGAGCAGTTCTTC	CAISEAGEAYNEQFF
15	TRBJ1-1	.	TRBV6-5	.	TGTGCCAGCAGTTACCTGCAGGGCTTGAACACTGAAGCTTTCTTT	CASSYLQGLNTEAFF
14	TRBJ2-7	.	TRBV2	.	TGTGCCAGCAGTGAAGTCGGGGGTTCCTACGAGCAGTACTTC	CASSEVGGSYEQYF
16	TRBJ2-1	.	TRBV7-2	.	TGTGCCAGCAGTCCTGCTAGCATGAGCTCCTACAATGAGCAGTTCTTC	CASSPASMSSYNEQFF
18	TRBJ2-2	.	TRBV7-9	.	TGTGCCAGCACCAAACCCGGCGGCAGTCTCCCGAACACCGGGGAGCTGTTTTTT	CASTKPGGSLPNTGELFF
14	TRBJ1-1	.	TRBV28	.	TGTGCCAGCAGCCGCTACTTCGAAGGGACTGAAGCTTTCTTT	CASSRYFEGTEAFF
14	TRBJ1-5	.	TRBV27	.	TGTGCCAGCACCCTGAAAGGGCCGAATCAGCCCCAGCATTTT	CASTLKGPNQPQHF
15	TRBJ1-1	.	TRBV4-1	.	TGCGCCAGCAGCCAAGATAACGGCAAGAACACTGAAGCTTTCTTT	CASSQDNGKNTEAFF
14	TRBJ1-2	.	TRBV28	TRBD1	TGTGCCAGCAGCTATAATACCGACAGGGAGGAATACACCTTC	CASSYNTDREEYTF
13	TRBJ2-2	.	TRBV7-9	.	TGTGCCAGCAGCGCCGGGGCGCCCGGGGAGCTGTTTTTT	CASSAGAPGELFF
15	TRBJ1-1	.	TRBV10-3	.	TGTGCCATCAGCGTACAGGGTGCGGCGAACACTGAAGCTTTCTTT	CAISVQGAANTEAFF
13	TRBJ2-2	.	TRBV27	.	TGTGCCAGCAGGGTCACTAACACCGGGGAGCTGTTTTTT	CASRVTNTGELFF
14	TRBJ2-7	.	TRBV19	TRBD2	TGTGCCAGTAGTCCCCGTATAGCGGGAGACGAGCAGTACTTC	CASSPRIAGDEQYF
16	TRBJ1-5	.	TRBV5-6	.	TGTGCCAGCAGCTTGGGGCAGGGAAGTTTCAATCAGCCCCAGCATTTT	CASSLGQGSFNQPQHF
15	TRBJ1-4	.	TRBV28	TRBD1	TGTGCCAGCAGTTCCCCGACAGGGGGCGTTGAAAAACTGTTTTTT	CASSSPTGGVEKLFF
12	TRBJ1-5	.	TRBV12-5	.	TGTGCTAGTGGTTTGGAGGATCAGCCCCAGCATTTT	CASGLEDQPQHF
14	TRBJ1-4	.	TRBV5-1	TRBD1	TGCGCCAGCAGCCCGGGACAGGGGAATGAAAAACTGTTTTTT	CASSPGQGNEKLFF
14	TRBJ2-1	.	TRBV29-1	.	TGCAGCGCCACCCCGGACTTTAGGGGGGTTAAGCAGTTCTTC	CSATPDFRGVKQFF
15	TRBJ2-7	.	TRBV28	.	TGTGCCAGCAGCCTCTTAAAGGTGGGGGGCTACGAGCAGTACTTC	CASSLLKVGGYEQYF
20	TRBJ2-1	.	TRBV9	TRBD2	TGTGCCAGCAGCGTAAAAGAGGGGCGGGTAGGACTAGCGCCCTACAATGAGCAGTTCTTC	CASSVKEGRVGLAPYNEQFF
15	TRBJ1-2	.	TRBV27	.	.	CASSSSGVGGKGYTF
15	TRBJ2-2	.	TRBV28	TRBD2	TGTGCCAGCTCTATTACTAGCGATGGATCCGGGGAGCTGTTTTTT	CASSITSDGSGELFF
15	TRBJ1-5	.	TRBV7-6	TRBD1	TGTGCCAGCAGCTTAGGGACAGGGGGCAATCAGCCCCAGCATTTT	CASSLGTGGNQPQHF
17	TRBJ1-5	.	TRBV27	.	TGTGCCAGCATTATGAGAGGGGCCAAAACCCTCTATCAGCCCCAGCATTTT	CASIMRGAKTLYQPQHF
14	TRBJ1-5	few	TRBV7-6	.	TGTGCCAGCAGCTCAGGAGGTAGCAATCAGCCCCAGCATTTT	CASSSGGSNQPQHF
15	TRBJ1-1	.	TRBV27	.	TGTGCCAGCAGTGCTCTGGGCCCACTGGATACTGAAGCTTTCTTT	CASSALGPLDTEAFF
20	TRBJ1-2	.	TRBV10-1	TRBD1	TGCGCCAGCAGTGAGTTAATACCGGGACAGGGTAAGGCTTGGTACTATGGCTACACCTTC	CASSELIPGQGKAWYYGYTF
15	TRBJ1-2	.	TRBV9	TRBD1	TGTGCCAGCAGCGTAGCCGGGACAGGGGCCTATGGCTACACCTTC	CASSVAGTGAYGYTF
15	TRBJ2-7	few	TRBV4-1	.	TGCGCCAGCAGCCAAGCAGAGGGAGAGGGCTACGAGCAGTACTTC	CASSQAEGEGYEQYF
12	TRBJ1-2	few	TRBV4-1	.	TGCGCCAGCAGCCAGCGGGGGGATGGCTACACCTTC	CASSQRGDGYTF
15	TRBJ1-3	.	TRBV11-2	.	TGTGCCAGCAGACCACTCGGCTTCTCTGGAAACACCATATATTTT	CASRPLGFSGNTIYF
13	TRBJ2-7	.	TRBV2	.	TGTGCCAGCAGTGGTCCCGACTCCTACGAGCAGTACTTC	CASSGPDSYEQYF
16	TRBJ2-3	few	TRBV28	.	TGTGCCAGCAGTTTATTTCGGGCGCCCACCCCTCTTACGCAGTATTTT	CASSLFRAPTPLTQYF
15	TRBJ2-5	.	TRBV5-8	TRBD2	TGTGCCAGCAGCTTGGGACTAGCGGGGCAAGAGACCCAGTACTTC	CASSLGLAGQETQYF
16	TRBJ1-5	.	TRBV7-2	.	TGTGCCAGCAGCACCCTGGATCGACCAAGCAATCAGCCCCAGCATTTT	CASSTLDRPSNQPQHF
14	TRBJ2-7	.	TRBV4-1	TRBD1	TGCGCCAGCAGCCTCCTGGCAGGGGGCAACGAGCAGTACTTC	CASSLLAGGNEQYF
12	TRBJ2-7	.	TRBV27	TRBD1	TGTGCCAGCAGGAGGGACAGGGACGAGCAGTACTTC	CASRRDRDEQYF
14	TRBJ2-7	.	TRBV27	TRBD1	TGTGCCAGCAGTCCCGGACAGGGACCCTACGAGCAGTACTTC	CASSPGQGPYEQYF
16	TRBJ2-1	.	TRBV2	.	TGTGCCAGCAGTGACAGGGCCGGTGGAACCTACAATGAGCAGTTCTTC	CASSDRAGGTYNEQFF
15	TRBJ2-7	.	TRBV6-5	.	TGTGCCAGCAGTTACTCCGGGACTCCGGCCTACGAGCAGTACTTC	CASSYSGTPAYEQYF
13	TRBJ2-7	.	TRBV15	.	TGTGCCACAGGGAGGAGGGCTAACGACGAGCAGTACTTC	CATGRRANDEQYF
12	TRBJ2-1	.	TRBV5-1	.	TGCGCCAGCAGCTTGGACGGAAATGAGCAGTTCTTC	CASSLDGNEQFF
11	TRBJ2-1	.	TRBV11-3	.	TGTGCCAGCAGCCGGGACAATGAGCAGTTCTTC	CASSRDNEQFF
16	TRBJ2-1	.	TRBV2	TRBD2	TGTGCCCTCAGCGGGGCCCTTGCTGGGTCCTACAATGAGCAGTTCTTC	CALSGALAGSYNEQFF
15	TRBJ2-1	.	TRBV28	.	TGTGCCAGCAGTCCCCTGGACAGTTCCTACAATGAGCAGTTCTTC	CASSPLDSSYNEQFF
15	TRBJ2-1	.	TRBV10-3	.	TGTGCCATCAGTGCCTCCCAAGCGGCTTACAATGAGCAGTTCTTC	CAISASQAAYNEQFF
17	TRBJ1-5	.	TRBV19	.	TGTGCCAGTAGTATGCCCTCGGCAGGGGTGTTAAATCAGCCCCAGCATTTT	CASSMPSAGVLNQPQHF
14	TRBJ1-2	.	TRBV18	.	TGTGCCAGCTCACCACCGGGTAGGGGTGGAGGCTACACCTTC	CASSPPGRGGGYTF
13	TRBJ2-7	.	TRBV5-1	.	TGCGCCAGCAGCTCGACAGGGAGGGACGAGCAGTACTTC	CASSSTGRDEQYF
13	TRBJ1-2	.	TRBV30	.	TGTGCCTGGAGTGTGACAGCTAACTATGGCTACACCTTC	CAWSVTANYGYTF
18	TRBJ2-7	.	TRBV4-1	TRBD1	TGCGCCAGCAGCCAAATTAGTACGACAGGGGGCGCTGACTACGAGCAGTACTTC	CASSQISTTGGADYEQYF
13	TRBJ2-3	.	TRBV7-9	.	TGTGCCAGCGCCGCGGCCAACGCAGATACGCAGTATTTT	CASAAANADTQYF